One sample yielded the 8 T cell receptor beta chains listed below, sequenced in a study of blood T cell repertoires in COVID-19. Using immunoSEQ multiplex PCR, the repertoire was profiled, and TCRdb retains in-frame clones only, with some absent. The table lists 45,000 to 65,000 clones, less than 90% of them singletons. Sequenced material: peripheral blood. Receptors were obtained from a woman of 80 years or more with acute or convalescent COVID-19.

The CDR3 bases are TGTGCCAGCAGCTACAGGTCAGGGGAGAATTCACCCCTCCACTTT. This translates into CASSYRSGENSPLHF. The V call is TRBV7-2, the J call TRBJ1-6; maybe TRBD1 (6 bases). V lost 4 bases and J 7 bases, leaving 14 bases between the germline ends. CDR3 size: 15 residues. CDR1 is SGHTA, CDR2 FQGNSA, per germline.

V is TRBV19 and J is TRBJ1-5; 8 positions match TRBD1. The CDR3 has 16 residues. Germline-derived CDR1 and CDR2 are LNHDA and SQIVND (reference sequence). After removal of 5 bases from V and 2 bases from J, the junction contained 8 bases not matched to a gene. The chain's CDR3 is CASSLKTGAGNQPQHF. CDR3 nucleotides: TGTGCCAGTAGTCTGAAGACAGGGGCGGGCAATCAGCCCCAGCATTTT.

The chain combines TRBV5-1 with TRBJ1-1; TRBD1 aligns across 8 bases. Germline assignment: CDR1 SGHRS and CDR2 YFSETQ. CDR3 length: 13 amino acids. V lost 4 bases, J lost 4 bases, and 3 bases stayed unmatched. The DNA of the CDR3 is TGCGCCAGCAGCCAAGGACAGGGCACTGAAGCTTTCTTT. It yields the protein CASSQGQGTEAFF.

The chain combines TRBV19 with TRBJ1-2; D may be TRBD1 (5 bases). The germline CDR1 and CDR2 sequences are LNHDA and SQIVND (reference sequence). This CDR3 is 14 amino acids long. The V end was cut by 1 base, the J end by 7 bases, with 13 bases between. CDR3 nucleotides: TGTGCCAGTAGTATAGGACGGGGGGTCGGTGGCTACACCTTC. Translation gives CASSIGRGVGGYTF.

This rearrangement joins TRBV7-9 to TRBJ1-4, with D possibly being TRBD1 (5 bases). The V gene's germline CDR1 is SEHNR and CDR2 FQNEAQ (reference sequence). Trimming removed 10 bases at V and 8 bases at J, with 14 bases between. This CDR3 contains 12 residues. CDR3 coding DNA: TGTGCCACGGCGGTTTCAGGGGAAAAACTGTTTTTT. Translating it yields CATAVSGEKLFF.

The chain uses TRBV11-2 and TRBJ2-7, with 8 bases matching TRBD1. CDR3 size: 15 residues. With 1 base clipped from V and 3 bases from J, the junction kept 5 bases outside the gene matches. Germline V lookup: CDR1 SGHAT, CDR2 FQNNGV. The CDR3 here is CASSLATGGNYEQYF. CDR3 DNA sequence: TGTGCCAGCAGCTTAGCTACAGGGGGTAACTACGAGCAGTACTTC.

The chain links TRBV5-1 to TRBJ2-7; tentative D call: TRBD2 (7 bases). CDR3 length equals 14 residues. V lost 4 bases and J 7 bases, leaving 18 bases between the germline ends. Germline CDR1 reads SGHRS; CDR2 reads YFSETQ. CDR3 amino acids: CASSPQAGAREQYF. CDR3 coding DNA: TGCGCCAGCAGCCCCCAGGCGGGGGCGAGGGAGCAGTACTTC. Combining the CDR3 with reference TRBV5-1 and TRBJ2-7 gives the whole variable domain KAGVTQTPRYLIKTRGQQVTLSCSPISGHRSVSWYQQTPGQGLQFLFEYFSETQRNKGNFPGRFSGRQFSNSRSEMNVSTLELGDSALYLCASSPQAGAREQYFGPGTRLTVT.

The CDR3 DNA reads TGCGCCAGCAGCTTGGATCCGGGAGTAGCTAATGAAAAACTGTTTTTT. Translating it yields CASSLDPGVANEKLFF. J is TRBJ1-4 and V is TRBV5-1; unclear D gene. CDR1 is SGHRS and CDR2 is YFSETQ in the germline V gene. The CDR3 loop spans 16 amino acids. Trimming left V 0 bases short and J 3 bases short, with 12 bases between.